This T cell receptor (beta chain) was identified during a study of high-grade serous ovarian cancer treatment subgroups. In the study overall: Each sample yielded on average 7,494 unique TCR beta rearrangements from over 12,000 reads.

Tumor samples were obtained before definitive surgery or chemotherapy. Assay: immunoSEQ multiplex PCR; the TCRdb copy retains only in-frame clones and omits some. The sample lists approximately 17,000 clones; roughly two thirds were seen once. As for this clone: Its target is not known.

Notes on the study in general: These tumor repertoires lack spatial information from bulk sequencing.

Deletions cut 2 bases from V and 2 bases from J, with 10 bases between. Looked up from germline, CDR1 is SGHTA and CDR2 is FQGNSA. The CDR3 extends over 14 amino acids. The chain has TRBV7-2 and TRBJ2-7; the D gene is possibly TRBD2 (6 bases). This sequence was found in a human donor with high-grade serous ovarian cancer. Sequenced input: tumor tissue. The CDR3 is CASSLNGGAYEQYF. Here the CDR3 DNA reads TGTGCCAGCAGCTTAAATGGAGGGGCCTACGAGCAGTACTTC.